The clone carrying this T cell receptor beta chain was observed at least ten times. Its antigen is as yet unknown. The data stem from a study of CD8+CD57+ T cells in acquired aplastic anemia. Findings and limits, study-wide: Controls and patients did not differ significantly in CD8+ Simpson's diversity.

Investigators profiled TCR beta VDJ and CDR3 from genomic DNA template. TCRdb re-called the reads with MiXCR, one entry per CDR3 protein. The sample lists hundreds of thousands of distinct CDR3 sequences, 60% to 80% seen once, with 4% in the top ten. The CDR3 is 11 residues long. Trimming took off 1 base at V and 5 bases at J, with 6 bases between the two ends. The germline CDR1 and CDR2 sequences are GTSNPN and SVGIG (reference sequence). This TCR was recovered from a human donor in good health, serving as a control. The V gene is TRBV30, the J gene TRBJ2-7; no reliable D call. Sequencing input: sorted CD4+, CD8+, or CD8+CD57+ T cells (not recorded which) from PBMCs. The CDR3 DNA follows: TGTGCCTGGAGTGGAGTGGACGAGCAGTACTTC. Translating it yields CAWSGVDEQYF. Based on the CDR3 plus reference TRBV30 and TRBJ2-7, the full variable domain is SQTIHQWPATLVQPVGSPLSLECTVEGTSNPNLYWYRQAAGRGLQLLFYSVGIGQISSEVPQNLSASRPQDRQFILSSKKLLLSDSGFYLCAWSGVDEQYFGPGTRLTVT.